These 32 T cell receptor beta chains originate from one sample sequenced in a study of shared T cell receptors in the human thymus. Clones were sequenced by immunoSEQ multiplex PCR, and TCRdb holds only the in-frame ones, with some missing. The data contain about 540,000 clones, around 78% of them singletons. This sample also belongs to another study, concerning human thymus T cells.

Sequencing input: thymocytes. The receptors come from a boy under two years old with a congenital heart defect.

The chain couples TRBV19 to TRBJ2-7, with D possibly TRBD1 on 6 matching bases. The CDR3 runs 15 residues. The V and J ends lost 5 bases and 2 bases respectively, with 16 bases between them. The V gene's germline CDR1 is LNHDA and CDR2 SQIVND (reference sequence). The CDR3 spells CASSGQGHLPYEQYF. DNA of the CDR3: TGTGCCAGTAGTGGCCAGGGACATCTCCCCTACGAGCAGTACTTC.

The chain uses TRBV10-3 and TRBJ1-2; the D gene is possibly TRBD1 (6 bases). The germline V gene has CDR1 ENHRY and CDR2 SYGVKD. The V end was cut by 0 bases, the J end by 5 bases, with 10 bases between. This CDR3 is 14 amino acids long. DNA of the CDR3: TGTGCCATCAGTGAGTCGAGACAGGCTTATGGCTACACCTTC. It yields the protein CAISESRQAYGYTF.

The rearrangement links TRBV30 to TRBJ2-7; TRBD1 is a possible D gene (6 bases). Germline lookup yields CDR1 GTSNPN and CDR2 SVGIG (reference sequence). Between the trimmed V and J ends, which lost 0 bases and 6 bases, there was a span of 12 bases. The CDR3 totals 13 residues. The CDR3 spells CAWSVVRGLEQYF. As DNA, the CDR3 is TGTGCCTGGAGTGTAGTCAGGGGTCTCGAGCAGTACTTC. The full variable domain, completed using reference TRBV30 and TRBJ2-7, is SQTIHQWPATLVQPVGSPLSLECTVEGTSNPNLYWYRQAAGRGLQLLFYSVGIGQISSEVPQNLSASRPQDRQFILSSKKLLLSDSGFYLCAWSVVRGLEQYFGPGTRLTVT.

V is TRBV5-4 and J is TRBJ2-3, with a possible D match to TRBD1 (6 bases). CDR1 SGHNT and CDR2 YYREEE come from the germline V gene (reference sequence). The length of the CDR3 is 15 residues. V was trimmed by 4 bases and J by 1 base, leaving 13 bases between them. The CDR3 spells CASSLDRRGTDTQYF. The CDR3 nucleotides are TGTGCCAGCAGCCTTGACAGGCGGGGCACAGATACGCAGTATTTT.

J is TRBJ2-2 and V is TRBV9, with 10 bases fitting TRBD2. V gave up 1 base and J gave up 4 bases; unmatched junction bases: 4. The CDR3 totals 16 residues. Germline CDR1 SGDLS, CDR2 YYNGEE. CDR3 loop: CASSVPEREGTGELFF. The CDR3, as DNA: TGTGCCAGCAGCGTACCCGAGCGGGAGGGCACCGGGGAGCTGTTTTTT.

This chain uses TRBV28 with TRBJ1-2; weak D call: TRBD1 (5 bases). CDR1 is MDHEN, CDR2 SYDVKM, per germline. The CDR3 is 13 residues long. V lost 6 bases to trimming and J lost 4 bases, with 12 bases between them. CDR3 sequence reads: CASRGRQIYGYTF. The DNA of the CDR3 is TGTGCCAGCAGAGGGCGACAGATCTATGGCTACACCTTC.

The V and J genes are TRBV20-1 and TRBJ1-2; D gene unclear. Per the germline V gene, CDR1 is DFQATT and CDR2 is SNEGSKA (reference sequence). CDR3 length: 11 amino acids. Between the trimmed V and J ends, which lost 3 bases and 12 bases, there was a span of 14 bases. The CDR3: CSARAKIRNTF. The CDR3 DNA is TGCAGTGCTAGGGCCAAGATCAGAAACACCTTC.

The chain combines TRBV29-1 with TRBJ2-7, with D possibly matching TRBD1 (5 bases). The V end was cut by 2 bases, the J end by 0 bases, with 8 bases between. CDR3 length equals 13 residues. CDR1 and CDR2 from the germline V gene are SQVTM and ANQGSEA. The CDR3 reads CSVETDNSYEQYF. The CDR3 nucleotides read TGCAGCGTTGAAACGGACAACTCCTACGAGCAGTACTTC.

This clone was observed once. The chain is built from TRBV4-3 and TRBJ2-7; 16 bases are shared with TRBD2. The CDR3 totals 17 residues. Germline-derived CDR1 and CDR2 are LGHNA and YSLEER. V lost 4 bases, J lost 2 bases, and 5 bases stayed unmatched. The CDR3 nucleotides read TGCGCCAGCAGCCGAGGGACTAGCGGGAGGGCACCCTACGAGCAGTACTTC. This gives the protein CASSRGTSGRAPYEQYF.

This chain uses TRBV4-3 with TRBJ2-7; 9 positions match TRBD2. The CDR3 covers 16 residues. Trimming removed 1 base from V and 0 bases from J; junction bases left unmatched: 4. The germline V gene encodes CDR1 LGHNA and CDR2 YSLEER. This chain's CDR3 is CASSQARTSASYEQYF. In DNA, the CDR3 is TGCGCCAGCAGCCAAGCTCGGACTAGCGCCTCCTACGAGCAGTACTTC.

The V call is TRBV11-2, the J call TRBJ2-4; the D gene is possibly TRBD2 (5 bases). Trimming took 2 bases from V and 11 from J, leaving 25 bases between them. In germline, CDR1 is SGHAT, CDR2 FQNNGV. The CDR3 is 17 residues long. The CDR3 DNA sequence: TGTGCCAGCAGCTTATATTCTCCCCGCTATAGCGATCCCGTTCAGTACTTC. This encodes CASSLYSPRYSDPVQYF.

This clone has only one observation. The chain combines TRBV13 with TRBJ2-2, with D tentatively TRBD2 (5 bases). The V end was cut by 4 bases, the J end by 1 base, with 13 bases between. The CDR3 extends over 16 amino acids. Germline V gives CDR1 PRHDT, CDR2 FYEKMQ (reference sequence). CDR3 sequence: CASSSTQLGNTGELFF. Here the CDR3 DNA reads TGTGCCAGCAGCTCGACTCAACTAGGGAACACCGGGGAGCTGTTTTTT.

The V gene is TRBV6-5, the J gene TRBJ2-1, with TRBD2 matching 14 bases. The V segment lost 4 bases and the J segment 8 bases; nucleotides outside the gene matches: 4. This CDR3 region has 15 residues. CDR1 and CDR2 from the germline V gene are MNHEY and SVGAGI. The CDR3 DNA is TGTGCCAGCAGTTCCGGACTAGCGGGAGGAGATGAGCAGTTCTTC. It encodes CASSSGLAGGDEQFF.

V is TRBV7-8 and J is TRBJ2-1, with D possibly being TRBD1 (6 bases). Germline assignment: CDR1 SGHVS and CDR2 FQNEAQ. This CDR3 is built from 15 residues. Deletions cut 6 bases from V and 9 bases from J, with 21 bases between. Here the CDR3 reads CASRLSEGDGIEQFF. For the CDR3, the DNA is TGTGCCAGCAGACTCAGCGAGGGGGATGGGATTGAGCAGTTCTTC.

CDR3 DNA sequence: TGTGCCAGCAGCTCCCCAAACGACAGAAATCTTATTTATGGCTACACCTTC. Translated, it gives CASSSPNDRNLIYGYTF. This chain uses TRBV7-3 with TRBJ1-2; a possible D gene is TRBD1 (5 bases). Trimming removed 4 bases at V and 5 bases at J, with 23 bases between. CDR1 is SGHTA and CDR2 is FQGTGA in the germline V gene. The CDR3 runs 17 residues.

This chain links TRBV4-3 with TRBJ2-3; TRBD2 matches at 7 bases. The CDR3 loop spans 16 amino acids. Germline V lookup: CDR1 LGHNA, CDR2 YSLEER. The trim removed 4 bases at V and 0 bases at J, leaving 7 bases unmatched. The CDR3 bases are TGCGCCAGCAGCCGAGCGGGGCCTCTAAGCACAGATACGCAGTATTTT. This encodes CASSRAGPLSTDTQYF.

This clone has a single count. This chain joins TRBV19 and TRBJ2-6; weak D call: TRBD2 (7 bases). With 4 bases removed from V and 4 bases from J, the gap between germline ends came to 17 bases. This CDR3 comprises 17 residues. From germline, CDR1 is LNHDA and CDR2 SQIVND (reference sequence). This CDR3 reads CASSKGGWEAGANVLTF. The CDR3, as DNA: TGTGCCAGTAGTAAGGGGGGGTGGGAGGCCGGGGCCAACGTCCTGACTTTC.

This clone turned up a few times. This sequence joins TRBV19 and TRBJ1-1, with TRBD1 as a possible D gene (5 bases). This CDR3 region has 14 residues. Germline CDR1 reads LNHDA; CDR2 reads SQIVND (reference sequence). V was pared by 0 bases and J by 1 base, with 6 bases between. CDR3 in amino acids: CASSIDTGNTEAFF. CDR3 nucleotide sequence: TGTGCCAGTAGTATAGATACAGGGAACACTGAAGCTTTCTTT.

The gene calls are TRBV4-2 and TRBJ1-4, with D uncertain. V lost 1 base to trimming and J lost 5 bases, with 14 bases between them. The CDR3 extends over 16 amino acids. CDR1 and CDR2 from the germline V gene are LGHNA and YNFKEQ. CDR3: CASSQALGRTNEKLFF. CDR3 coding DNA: TGTGCCAGCAGCCAAGCCTTGGGCAGAACAAATGAAAAACTGTTTTTT.

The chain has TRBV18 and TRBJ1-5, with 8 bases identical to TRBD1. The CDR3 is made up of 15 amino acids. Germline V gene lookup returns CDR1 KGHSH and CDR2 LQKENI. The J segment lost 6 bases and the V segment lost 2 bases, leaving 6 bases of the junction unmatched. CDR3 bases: TGTGCCAGCTCACCAGGCCAGGGGGCCGGTCAGCCCCAGCATTTT. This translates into CASSPGQGAGQPQHF.

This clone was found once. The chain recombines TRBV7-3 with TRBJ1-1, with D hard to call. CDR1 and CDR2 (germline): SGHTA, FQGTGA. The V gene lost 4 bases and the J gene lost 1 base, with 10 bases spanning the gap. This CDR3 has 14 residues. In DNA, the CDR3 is TGTGCCAGCAGCTCCCAGGTCCAGAACACTGAAGCTTTCTTT. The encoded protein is CASSSQVQNTEAFF. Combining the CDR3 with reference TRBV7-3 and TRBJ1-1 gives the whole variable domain GAGVSQTPSNKVTEKGKYVELRCDPISGHTALYWYRQSLGQGPEFLIYFQGTGAADDSGLPNDRFFAVRPEGSVSTLKIQRTERGDSAVYLCASSSQVQNTEAFFGQGTRLTVV.

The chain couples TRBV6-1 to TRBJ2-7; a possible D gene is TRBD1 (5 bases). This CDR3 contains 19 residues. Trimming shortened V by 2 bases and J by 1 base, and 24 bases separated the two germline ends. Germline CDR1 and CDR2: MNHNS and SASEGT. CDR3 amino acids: CASSESEQGSEAASYEQYF. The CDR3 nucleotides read TGTGCCAGCAGTGAATCAGAGCAGGGCTCAGAGGCAGCGTCCTACGAGCAGTACTTC.

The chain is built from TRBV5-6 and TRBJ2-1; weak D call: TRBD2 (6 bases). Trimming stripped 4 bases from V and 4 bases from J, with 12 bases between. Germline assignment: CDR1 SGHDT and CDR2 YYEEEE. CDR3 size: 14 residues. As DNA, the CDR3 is TGTGCCAGCAGCCTAGGGAGGTATTACAATGAGCAGTTCTTC. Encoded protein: CASSLGRYYNEQFF.

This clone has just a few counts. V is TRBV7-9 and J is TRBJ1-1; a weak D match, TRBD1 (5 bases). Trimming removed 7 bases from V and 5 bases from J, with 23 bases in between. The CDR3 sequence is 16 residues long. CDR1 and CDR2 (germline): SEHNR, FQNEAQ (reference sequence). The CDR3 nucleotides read TGTGCCAGCAACATAGCGGGACTCACCTGGGAAACTGAAGCTTTCTTT. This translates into CASNIAGLTWETEAFF.

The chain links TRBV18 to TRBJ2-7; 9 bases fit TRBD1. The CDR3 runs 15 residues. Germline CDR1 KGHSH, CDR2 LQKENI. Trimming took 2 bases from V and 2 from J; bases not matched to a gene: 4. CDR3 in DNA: TGTGCCAGCTCACCAGGACAGGGGTCCGCCTACGAGCAGTACTTC. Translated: CASSPGQGSAYEQYF.

The CDR3 coding sequence is TGCGCCAGCAGCCAAGTTACGGGACAGAAACATGAAAAACTGTTTTTT. It codes for CASSQVTGQKHEKLFF. J is TRBJ1-4 and V is TRBV4-1; 7 bases fit TRBD1. This CDR3 spans 16 amino acids. Germline lookup yields CDR1 MGHRA and CDR2 YSYEKL. V shed 1 base, J shed 6 bases, and the junction held 8 bases outside the gene matches.

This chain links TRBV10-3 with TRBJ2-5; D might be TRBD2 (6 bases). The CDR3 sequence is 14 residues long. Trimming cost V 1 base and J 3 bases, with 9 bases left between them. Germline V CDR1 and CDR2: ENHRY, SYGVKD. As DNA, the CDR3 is TGTGCCATCAGTGAGTGTGGGGGGAAAGAGACCCAGTACTTC. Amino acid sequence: CAISECGGKETQYF.

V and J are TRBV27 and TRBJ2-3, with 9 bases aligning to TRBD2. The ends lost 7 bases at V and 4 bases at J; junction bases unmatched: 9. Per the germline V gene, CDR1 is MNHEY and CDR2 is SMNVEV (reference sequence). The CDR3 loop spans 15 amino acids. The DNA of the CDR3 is TGTGCCAGCACCCGTAGCGGGAGCGAGGCAGATACGCAGTATTTT. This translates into CASTRSGSEADTQYF.

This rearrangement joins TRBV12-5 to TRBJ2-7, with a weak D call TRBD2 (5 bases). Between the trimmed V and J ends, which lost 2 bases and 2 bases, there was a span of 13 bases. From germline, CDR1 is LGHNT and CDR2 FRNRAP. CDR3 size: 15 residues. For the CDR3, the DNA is TGTGCTAGTGGTTTGTCCCTAGCCGTACCCTACGAGCAGTACTTC. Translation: CASGLSLAVPYEQYF. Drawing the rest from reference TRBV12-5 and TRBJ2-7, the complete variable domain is DARVTQTPRHKVTEMGQEVTMRCQPILGHNTVFWYRQTMMQGLELLAYFRNRAPLDDSGMPKDRFSAEMPDATLATLKIQPSEPRDSAVYFCASGLSLAVPYEQYFGPGTRLTVT.

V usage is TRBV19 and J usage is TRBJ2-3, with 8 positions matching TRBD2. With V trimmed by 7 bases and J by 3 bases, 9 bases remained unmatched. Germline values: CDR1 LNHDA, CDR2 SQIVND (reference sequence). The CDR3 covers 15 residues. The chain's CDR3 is CASTRTSRGTDTQYF. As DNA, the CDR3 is TGTGCCAGTACCAGGACTAGCCGGGGGACAGATACGCAGTATTTT.

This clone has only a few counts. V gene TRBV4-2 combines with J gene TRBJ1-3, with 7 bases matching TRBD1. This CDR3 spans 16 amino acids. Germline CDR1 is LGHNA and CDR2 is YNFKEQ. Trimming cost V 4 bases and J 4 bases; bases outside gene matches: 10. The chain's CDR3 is CASSPQIEGAGNTIYF. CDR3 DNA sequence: TGTGCCAGCAGCCCCCAGATCGAGGGGGCGGGAAACACCATATATTTT.

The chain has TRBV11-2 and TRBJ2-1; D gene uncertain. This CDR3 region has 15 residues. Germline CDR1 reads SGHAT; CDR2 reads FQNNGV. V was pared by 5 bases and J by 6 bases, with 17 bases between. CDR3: CASSPQMEHRNEQFF. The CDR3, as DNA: TGTGCCAGCAGCCCCCAGATGGAGCACCGCAATGAGCAGTTCTTC.